Shown below are 2 T cell receptor beta chains from a single sample sequenced in a study of blood T cell repertoires in COVID-19. TCRdb keeps only in-frame clones here, not all; method: immunoSEQ multiplex PCR. The table has approximately 68,000 clones, around 86% seen once. Specimen: peripheral blood. These receptors originate from a man in his fifties with active COVID-19.

V gene TRBV7-2 combines with J gene TRBJ1-4; tentative D call: TRBD1 (6 bases). The CDR3 consists of 13 residues. Trimming removed 6 bases at V and 8 bases at J, with 13 bases between. Germline values: CDR1 SGHTA, CDR2 FQGNSA. CDR3 sequence: CASRQGYSEKLFF. CDR3 sequence (DNA): TGTGCCAGCAGACAGGGCTATAGCGAAAAACTGTTTTTT.

V is TRBV6-2 or TRBV6-3 and J is TRBJ2-7; 10 bases agree with TRBD1. The V segment lost 6 bases and the J segment 3 bases; nucleotides outside the gene matches: 5. CDR1 is MNHEY and CDR2 is SVGEGT in the germline V gene. The CDR3 contains 14 residues. The CDR3 bases are TGTGCCAGCAGCGCCGGACAGGGGGTCTACGAGCAGTACTTC. Translating it yields CASSAGQGVYEQYF.